The rows below give T cell receptor beta chains drawn from one sample of a study of T cell repertoires in cytomegalovirus infection. Using its own MiXCR run on the reads, TCRdb lists one record per CDR3 protein. The table has some 440,000 distinct CDR3 sequences, roughly a third seen once. Material: PBMCs. The receptors were gathered from a human donor in good health (CMV status not recorded). Some clones in this sample may be carry-over from other donors' samples. The CDR3 runs from the conserved cysteine through the conserved F or W. The D gene is left open where the match is weak. Expanded clones are given a class, and other clones once, few, many or no size at all.

DNA	CDR3	size	V	D	J
TGTGCCAGCAGTCCTTGGCTAGAGGGGCGCACAGATACGCAGTATTTT	CASSPWLEGRTDTQYF	few	TRBV6-6	-	TRBJ2-3
TGTGCCAGTGGGTACTCTGGGGCCAACGTCCTGACTTTC	CASGYSGANVLTF	-	TRBV19	-	TRBJ2-6
TGTGCCAGCAGTTCCGGACAGGCGTACAATCAGCCCCAGCATTTT	CASSSGQAYNQPQHF	-	TRBV28	TRBD1	TRBJ1-5
TGTGCCAGCAGGAGGAGGACAGGGGAGTACGAAAAACTGTTTTTT	CASRRRTGEYEKLFF	few	TRBV2	TRBD1	TRBJ1-4
TGCGCCAGCAGCCAAGCCGGGACAGGGGATTACGAGCAGTACTTC	CASSQAGTGDYEQYF	-	TRBV4-1	TRBD1	TRBJ2-7
TGCAGTGCTAGACGCGGGGGGGAGGCAGATACGCAGTATTTT	CSARRGGEADTQYF	-	TRBV20-1	TRBD2	TRBJ2-3
TGTGCCAGCAGTCCCCGCCGAGAGGGCTACACCTTC	CASSPRREGYTF	-	TRBV6-8	-	TRBJ1-2
TGTGCCAGCAGTTTCAGGGGTCCCTCCTACAATGAGCAGTTCTTC	CASSFRGPSYNEQFF	many	TRBV12-3/TRBV12-4	-	TRBJ2-1
TGCGCCAGCAGCTCGGGACTAGCGGGGACCACAGATACGCAGTATTTT	CASSSGLAGTTDTQYF	few	TRBV5-1	TRBD2	TRBJ2-3
TGCAGTGCTAGAGGGGAGTTAGGACAGGGGGTTTTCAGCCAGCCCCAGCATTTT	CSARGELGQGVFSQPQHF	-	TRBV20-1	TRBD1	TRBJ1-5
TGTGCCAGCAGCTTGGATTTCGACAGTAGAAAATATAATTCACCCCTCCACTTT	CASSLDFDSRKYNSPLHF	many	TRBV7-2	-	TRBJ1-6
TGCGCCAGCAGCCCTTCGGCTAGCGGGGGCTCCTACAATGAGCAGTTCTTC	CASSPSASGGSYNEQFF	-	TRBV4-1	TRBD2	TRBJ2-1
TGTGCCACCAGCAAAAGTGGGGTGGCTAATGAAAAACTGTTTTTT	CATSKSGVANEKLFF	few	TRBV15	-	TRBJ1-4
TGCAGTGCTAGAGGTGGAGGGGTGATTCGACCTAAAAACACAGATACGCAGTATTTT	CSARGGGVIRPKNTDTQYF	-	TRBV20-1	-	TRBJ2-3
TGCAGTGCTAGCCAGAGAGGGGTTTATTCACCCCTCCACTTT	CSASQRGVYSPLHF	few	TRBV20-1	-	TRBJ1-6
TGCAGTGCTAGGGGGAAGGGGGCCAACGTCCTGACTTTC	CSARGKGANVLTF	once	TRBV20-1	-	TRBJ2-6
TGTGCCAGCAGCTTACTATCCGGCATCACGGGACAGTACTTC	CASSLLSGITGQYF	many	TRBV7-2	-	TRBJ2-4
TGTGCCAGCAGCTTATCGGCAGGGTCGAACACTGAAGATTTCTTT	CASSLSAGSNTEDFF	-	TRBV7-6	-	TRBJ1-1
TGTGCCAGCAGTGCCAGCGCGAGACCGACAGGGGGTGACTACGAGCAGTACTTC	CASSASARPTGGDYEQYF	-	TRBV12-3/TRBV12-4	TRBD1	TRBJ2-7
TGCGCCAGCAGCCAAGATCCTTGGGGTACTAGCGGGGGGCAAGAGACCCAGTACTTC	CASSQDPWGTSGGQETQYF	-	TRBV4-1	TRBD2	TRBJ2-5
TGTGCCAGCAGCTTAACCCACGGGGGCCGCACAGATACGCAGTATTTT	CASSLTHGGRTDTQYF	many	TRBV7-3	-	TRBJ2-3
TGTGCCAGCAGCCCCTCCCAGCTAGGTGGGCAAGCTGGGGAGCTGTTTTTT	CASSPSQLGGQAGELFF	many	TRBV7-6	-	TRBJ2-2
TGTGCCAGCAGTCCAGGACAGGGGTGGAATCAGCCCCAGCATTTT	CASSPGQGWNQPQHF	many	TRBV12-3/TRBV12-4	TRBD1	TRBJ1-5
TGTGCCAGCTCAGCTTATGGGGAGACCCAGTACTTC	CASSAYGETQYF	-	TRBV7-8	-	TRBJ2-5
TGTGCCAGCAGCTTAGTGGGGGGGACCATAACAGATACGCAGTATTTT	CASSLVGGTITDTQYF	-	TRBV7-8	TRBD2	TRBJ2-3
TGTGCCAGCAGTCAAAGCGGGGGGGCCGCGGCGGAGACCCAGTACTTC	CASSQSGGAAAETQYF	many	TRBV12-3/TRBV12-4	TRBD2	TRBJ2-5
TGTGCCAGCAGCTTAGCGAATTCCCCCCTAGCGGGTAACTACGAGCAGTACTTC	CASSLANSPLAGNYEQYF	few	TRBV7-8	TRBD2	TRBJ2-7
TGCACCAGCAGCTTTGTACTGATTACGCAGTATTTT	CTSSFVLITQYF	-	TRBV5-1	-	TRBJ2-3
TGTGCCAGCAGCTTGGGGGTGGGATCGGTCTACGAGCAGTACTTC	CASSLGVGSVYEQYF	many	TRBV5-4	-	TRBJ2-7
TGTGCCAGCTCACCAGGGACACCCCAAGAGACCCAGTACTTC	CASSPGTPQETQYF	few	TRBV11-2	-	TRBJ2-5
TGCAGCGTTGATTTGCCGCAGTATTTT	CSVDLPQYF	-	TRBV29-1	-	TRBJ2-3
TGTGCCAGCAGTCTTTTTGGGGTGTATGCCTACGAGCAGTACTTC	CASSLFGVYAYEQYF	-	TRBV7-6	-	TRBJ2-7
TGTGCCAGCAGTTTAATGGGGGTGTCGGGTTATAGCAATCAGCCCCAGCATTTT	CASSLMGVSGYSNQPQHF	few	TRBV27	-	TRBJ1-5
TGTGCCAGCAGTTACTCGAGGGGGAAGGGCACTGAAGCTTTCTTT	CASSYSRGKGTEAFF	few	TRBV6-6	-	TRBJ1-1
TGTGCCAGCAGCCCCCCGGGGCCGTTCCAGGAGACCCAGTACTTC	CASSPPGPFQETQYF	-	TRBV12-3/TRBV12-4	-	TRBJ2-5
TGTGCCAGCAGTTACGGGGCAGGGAACCTTAACTATGGCTACACCTTC	CASSYGAGNLNYGYTF	-	TRBV6-6	-	TRBJ1-2
TGCAGCGTTGAAGTCTTCGGCTCTGGGGCCAACGTCCTGACTTTC	CSVEVFGSGANVLTF	-	TRBV29-1	-	TRBJ2-6
TGTGCCAGCAGCCCAGGGGGCTTTAATTCACCCCTCCACTTT	CASSPGGFNSPLHF	few	TRBV6-6	TRBD1	TRBJ1-6
TGTGCCAGCAGTTACGCTAGCGGGGTCACAGATACGCAGTATTTT	CASSYASGVTDTQYF	-	TRBV12-3/TRBV12-4	TRBD2	TRBJ2-3
TGTGCCAGCAGTAATACCAAGGGGGGCACTGGAAACACCATATATTTT	CASSNTKGGTGNTIYF	-	TRBV6-6	-	TRBJ1-3
TGTGCCAGCAGCTTAGGAGGGAGGACCTATAATTCACCCCTCCACTTT	CASSLGGRTYNSPLHF	-	TRBV7-6	-	TRBJ1-6
TGTGCCAGCAGCTTAGCAGGGGGCGTTGGGACCGGGGAGCTGTTTTTT	CASSLAGGVGTGELFF	-	TRBV7-3	TRBD1	TRBJ2-2
TGTGCCAGCAGCACAGTAACAACTAATGAAAAACTGTTTTTT	CASSTVTTNEKLFF	few	TRBV12-3/TRBV12-4	-	TRBJ1-4
TGTGCCAGCAGCTCCACCATCTTGGTGAACACTGAAGCTTTCTTT	CASSSTILVNTEAFF	few	TRBV7-2	-	TRBJ1-1
TGTGCCAGCAGGCCCGGGGGGTCCTACAATGAGCAGTTCTTC	CASRPGGSYNEQFF	many	TRBV7-2	TRBD2	TRBJ2-1
TGTGCCAGCAGCTTAAATATCGAAGATACGCAGTATTTT	CASSLNIEDTQYF	-	TRBV7-3	-	TRBJ2-3
TGTGCCACCAGGAACCCGGGACTACCCCACAATGAGCAGTTCTTC	CATRNPGLPHNEQFF	-	TRBV15	TRBD2	TRBJ2-1
TGTGCCAGCAGCAGACGGGACACCCTAGCCAAAAACATTCAGTACTTC	CASSRRDTLAKNIQYF	few	TRBV7-9	-	TRBJ2-4
TGTGCCAGCAGCTTAGGAGGGGCGGGCGATCAGCCCCAGCATTTT	CASSLGGAGDQPQHF	many	TRBV7-6	-	TRBJ1-5
TGCGCCAGCAGCTTGGGACAAGAAGGCTATGGCTACACCTTC	CASSLGQEGYGYTF	-	TRBV5-1	-	TRBJ1-2
TGTGCCAGCAGCGGGACGGGACAGGGAGGCTACGAGCAGTACTTC	CASSGTGQGGYEQYF	many	TRBV7-8	TRBD1	TRBJ2-7
TGCGCCAGCAGCTCGACAGGTTGGCGTGATGGCTACACCTTC	CASSSTGWRDGYTF	few	TRBV5-1	-	TRBJ1-2
TGTGCCAGCAGGCCCGAACTGAACACTGAAGCTTTCTTT	CASRPELNTEAFF	-	TRBV28	-	TRBJ1-1